These 5 T cell receptor beta chains were all obtained from the same sample, sequenced in a study of identical twins. One entry per CDR3 protein, called by TCRdb with MiXCR from the 5' RACE reads. The sample contains 1.5 million to 2 million distinct CDR3 sequences, about 32% of which appear only once. Sequences were obtained from cord blood. Receptors originate from a newborn girl in good health.

The chain uses TRBV6-1 and TRBJ1-3, with 8 bases fitting TRBD1. The CDR3 totals 17 residues. J gave up 2 bases and V 4 bases, and 10 bases lay outside the gene matches. The V gene's germline CDR1 is MNHNS and CDR2 SASEGT. DNA for the CDR3: TGTGCCAGCAGTGGGGGTAGACAGGGGATCACTGGAAACACCATATATTTT. This codes for CASSGGRQGITGNTIYF.

V and J are TRBV20-1 and TRBJ2-3; 9 bases are shared with TRBD1. CDR1 DFQATT and CDR2 SNEGSKA come from the germline V gene (reference sequence). The CDR3 is 17 residues long. The V gene end was trimmed by 5 bases and the J gene end by 5 bases; junction bases not matched to a gene: 17. Here the CDR3 reads CSAAGTGGGNTQDTQYF. DNA for the CDR3: TGCAGTGCTGCAGGCACAGGGGGCGGAAATACACAAGATACGCAGTATTTT.

The chain carries TRBV6-6 and TRBJ1-1, with 11 nucleotides matching TRBD1. Germline assignment: CDR1 MNHNY and CDR2 SVGAGI (reference sequence). The CDR3 totals 14 residues. Unmatched junction bases numbered 4, after V lost 6 bases and J lost 4 bases. CDR3 amino acids: CASRGQGVGTEAFF. The DNA for the CDR3 is TGTGCCAGCAGGGGACAGGGGGTAGGCACTGAAGCTTTCTTT.

The chain carries TRBV28 and TRBJ2-1, with unresolved D. The germline CDR1 and CDR2 sequences are MDHEN and SYDVKM. This CDR3 is built from 14 residues. The V gene lost 8 bases and the J gene lost 1 base, with 12 bases spanning the gap. The CDR3, as DNA: TGTGCCAGCCGAATCGGTACTTCCTACAATGAGCAGTTCTTC. Its translation: CASRIGTSYNEQFF.

In this sample, this clonotype turned up many times. The chain carries TRBV5-1 and TRBJ1-1; a possible D gene is TRBD1 (6 bases). V lost 4 bases, J lost 4 bases, and 11 bases lay in between. CDR3 length: 13 residues. The V gene's germline CDR1 is SGHRS and CDR2 YFSETQ. This CDR3 reads CASSTTGGTEAFF. The CDR3 DNA reads as TGCGCCAGCAGCACGACAGGAGGCACTGAAGCTTTCTTT. Variable domain in full (rest from reference TRBV5-1 and TRBJ1-1): KAGVTQTPRYLIKTRGQQVTLSCSPISGHRSVSWYQQTPGQGLQFLFEYFSETQRNKGNFPGRFSGRQFSNSRSEMNVSTLELGDSALYLCASSTTGGTEAFFGQGTRLTVV.